This section outlines one TCR beta chain sequence together with its context. Germline values: CDR1 KGHSH, CDR2 LQKENI. This CDR3 is 14 amino acids long. V gave up 4 bases and J gave up 6 bases, with 13 bases separating them. TCRdb keeps only in-frame clones here, not all; method: immunoSEQ multiplex PCR. This table has thousands of clones, roughly 90% appearing once. This specimen comes from a study of tumor T cells in aggressive B-cell lymphoma. This receptor was taken from an adult with diffuse large B cell lymphoma. The chain joins TRBV18 to TRBJ2-1; no clear D gene. What was sequenced was tumor tissue. The CDR3 region has the DNA TGTGCCAGCTCACTCTACTCCGCCGGCAATGAGCAGTTCTTC. Translated, it gives CASSLYSAGNEQFF.